Listed here are 10 T cell receptor beta chains from one sample, sequenced in a study of cytomegalovirus exposure and HLA in healthy donors (dated by TCRdb to the late 2010s). Receptor libraries were prepared by the immunoSEQ multiplex PCR assay. For the multiplex PCR, a mixture combining 60 forward primers for TCR Vbeta segments and 13 reverse primers for TCR Jbeta segments was used. The source is immuneACCESS, and TCRdb retained only in-frame sequences with V and J called. Part of the clones is not carried over; for the studies checked, unresolved V genes explain less than half of this, and the remainder is unexplained. Present in this sample are fewer than 80,000 clones, roughly 69% of which were seen just once. Jointly, the top ten make up 6.5% to 7.5% of the sample. Sequencing was performed on PBMCs. The source of these receptors is a woman between 45 and 60 years old in good health and CMV-seropositive.

In its sample, this clone was seen a few times. The chain couples TRBV7-9 to TRBJ1-1, with 9 positions matching TRBD1. With V trimmed by 7 bases and J by 1 base, 10 bases remained unmatched. The CDR3 sequence is 16 residues long. Germline assignment: CDR1 SEHNR and CDR2 FQNEAQ (reference sequence). CDR3 DNA sequence: TGTGCCAGCATTGCCGGGACAGGGTACGGGAACACTGAAGCTTTCTTT. Translated, it gives CASIAGTGYGNTEAFF. The whole variable domain, remainder taken from reference TRBV7-9 and TRBJ1-1, is DTGVSQNPRHKITKRGQNVTFRCDPISEHNRLYWYRQTLGQGPEFLTYFQNEAQLEKSRLLSDRFSAERPKGSFSTLEIQRTEQGDSAMYLCASIAGTGYGNTEAFFGQGTRLTVV.

The chain carries TRBV9 and TRBJ1-1, with a tentative D call TRBD1 (5 bases). Germline values: CDR1 SGDLS, CDR2 YYNGEE. This CDR3 is 16 amino acids long. Trimming removed 0 bases from V and 6 bases from J, with 18 bases in between. The CDR3: CASSVGVGQLVSEAFF. The CDR3, as DNA: TGTGCCAGCAGCGTAGGAGTAGGACAACTGGTATCTGAAGCTTTCTTT.

The V call is TRBV5-6, the J call TRBJ2-2; D gene unclear. Trimming shortened V by 2 bases and J by 2 bases, and 7 bases separated the two germline ends. The germline gives CDR1 SGHDT, CDR2 YYEEEE. The CDR3 spans 14 residues. The CDR3, as DNA: TGTGCCAGCAGCTTCGCAGAAAACACCGGGGAGCTGTTTTTT. It encodes CASSFAENTGELFF.

The V call is TRBV5-4, the J call TRBJ2-7; D is possibly TRBD1 (6 bases). The germline V gene encodes CDR1 SGHNT and CDR2 YYREEE (reference sequence). Trimming took off 6 bases at V and 7 bases at J, with 20 bases between the two ends. This CDR3 is built from 14 residues. The chain's CDR3 is CASTSSEWTVEQYF. The CDR3 nucleotides read TGTGCCAGCACCTCCAGTGAATGGACAGTGGAGCAGTACTTC.

This clone was counted a single time. The chain recombines TRBV5-1 with TRBJ2-5, with a tentative D call TRBD2 (6 bases). CDR1 and CDR2 from the germline V gene are SGHRS and YFSETQ. Trimming pared 5 bases from V and 0 bases from J, leaving 17 bases between. The CDR3 length is 16 residues. CDR3 in amino acids: CASRGGPGTDQETQYF. The CDR3 DNA is TGCGCCAGCAGGGGGGGACCCGGGACGGACCAAGAGACCCAGTACTTC.

In its sample, this clone was seen once. The chain is built from TRBV5-1 and TRBJ1-1, with unresolved D. Germline V gene sequence: CDR1 SGHRS, CDR2 YFSETQ. Trimming stripped 7 bases from V and 3 bases from J, with 22 bases between. The CDR3 consists of 16 residues. Here the CDR3 reads CASRPERGFVHTEAFF. CDR3 nucleotide sequence: TGCGCCAGCCGCCCCGAGCGGGGATTCGTGCACACTGAAGCTTTCTTT.

This chain connects TRBV6-4 to TRBJ2-1; 8 positions match TRBD1. CDR1 and CDR2 (germline): MRHNA, SNTAGT. The CDR3 contains 14 residues. After removal of 6 bases from V and 7 bases from J, the junction contained 8 bases not matched to a gene. The CDR3: CASRIDRGGNEQFF. For the CDR3, the DNA is TGTGCCAGCAGAATTGACAGGGGAGGTAATGAGCAGTTCTTC.

CDR3 nucleotide sequence: TGTGCCAGCAGTTCGCGTCGGTCTACGATATGGGAGCAGTACGTC. Translated: CASSSRRSTIWEQYV. The chain combines TRBV28 with TRBJ2-7; the D is unclear. Germline V CDR1 and CDR2: MDHEN, SYDVKM. CDR3 length: 15 amino acids. V was shortened by 4 bases and J by 7 bases, with 20 bases between the two germline ends.

The chain joins TRBV5-1 to TRBJ2-1, with D unclear. The germline CDR1 and CDR2 sequences are SGHRS and YFSETQ. Trimming cost V 4 bases and J 7 bases, with 12 bases left between them. This CDR3 is 13 amino acids long. The CDR3 region is CASSPLVGNEQFF. CDR3 nucleotides: TGCGCCAGCAGCCCCTTAGTCGGGAATGAGCAGTTCTTC.

This sequence joins TRBV6-1 and TRBJ2-3; TRBD2 matches at 7 bases. Germline V gene sequence: CDR1 MNHNS, CDR2 SASEGT. The J segment lost 8 bases and the V segment lost 2 bases, leaving 7 bases of the junction unmatched. The CDR3 sequence is 14 residues long. CDR3 amino acids: CASSESAGEVTQYF. CDR3 nucleotide sequence: TGTGCCAGCAGTGAAAGCGCGGGGGAGGTTACGCAGTATTTT.